Listed below are T cell receptor beta chains from one sample, sequenced in a study of patients and donors after allogeneic stem cell transplantation. TCRdb re-analysed the RT-PCR reads in MiXCR, keeping a single row per CDR3 protein. The data show a few hundred thousand distinct CDR3 sequences, 35% to 45% seen once. Sequencing used blood, either unsorted or a sorted T cell fraction (not recorded which). Every receptor here comes from a human donor who was either an allogeneic HSCT recipient or a stem cell or donor lymphocyte infusion donor (not recorded which). It is not recorded whose cells these are; they may come from a transplant donor. CDR3s leave out the opening cysteine and the closing phenylalanine or tryptophan.

>TRBV3-1|TRBJ2-7
ASSQGTGDSYEQY
>TRBV7-2|TRBJ1-4
ASSFWGAVNEKLF
>TRBV7-9|TRBJ1-6
ASSTRQGNNSPLH
>TRBV20-1|TRBJ1-5
SALLGGVNQPQH
>TRBV5-1|TRBJ1-5
ASSLTEGQPQH
>TRBV20-1|TRBJ1-3
SARGLAGGVGNTIY
>TRBV7-2|TRBJ1-2
ASSLIGGLDGYT
>TRBV3-1|TRBJ2-7
ASSRGTIAYDQY
>TRBV11-2|TRBJ1-5
ASSFGAGGSQPQH
>TRBV4-2|TRBJ1-5
ASSPDQQSNQPQH
>TRBV6-5|TRBJ1-3
ASSYGSGNTIY
>TRBV5-1|TRBJ2-1
ASSPQRTGEQF
>TRBV5-1|TRBJ2-7
ASSLLSDEGGPY
>TRBV4-1|TRBJ2-1
ASSQETNIIYNEQF
>TRBV12-3/TRBV12-4|TRBJ2-7
ASGLGAEYEQY
>TRBV24-1|TRBJ1-2
ATSSDRGESYGYT
>TRBV18|TRBJ2-3
ASSLRQGSTDTQY
>TRBV29-1|TRBJ1-1
SVEERDTTEAF
>TRBV5-1|TRBJ2-7
ASSLALDEQY
>TRBV29-1|TRBJ2-1
SVEGRGTPRSSYNEQF
>TRBV12-5|TRBJ2-1
ASGLVGTPNEQF
>TRBV5-1|TRBJ1-1
ASSPAVGLNTEAF
>TRBV10-3|TRBJ2-2
AIRRAQATNTGELF
>TRBV6-5|TRBJ1-1
ASSPGVFMNTKAF
>TRBV10-3|TRBJ2-7
AISVGDEQY
>TRBV5-1|TRBJ2-6
ASSLDGGANVLT
>TRBV12-3/TRBV12-4|TRBJ1-1
ASATGGDTEAF
>TRBV7-9|TRBJ2-4
ASAGVAKNIQY
>TRBV6-6|TRBJ1-1
ASSDPGQSEAF
>TRBV12-3/TRBV12-4|TRBJ1-5
ASSLEAVNQPQH
>TRBV12-3/TRBV12-4|TRBJ1-2
ASSSRGATDGGYT
>TRBV6-4|TRBJ2-3
ASSDLAGETDTQY
>TRBV5-1|TRBJ1-4
ASRYGGRTNEKLF
>TRBV15|TRBJ1-3
ATSRDRFDNYGNTIY
>TRBV20-1|TRBJ2-1
SASTGLANEQF
>TRBV6-6|TRBJ1-1
ASTPGWMNTEAF
>TRBV20-1|TRBJ1-4
SARTGGAWEKLF
>TRBV20-1|TRBJ2-3
SATVGGGATDTQY
>TRBV28|TRBJ2-4
ASSSWSTTGDRKNIQY
>TRBV20-1|TRBJ1-1
SARGKGITEAF
>TRBV12-3/TRBV12-4|TRBJ1-1
ASSFGLGPGGTEAF
>TRBV27|TRBJ2-5
ASSSPYQETQY
>TRBV28|TRBJ1-3
ASSLGQGAPRGTIY
>TRBV6-5|TRBJ2-1
ASSLRSGLNNNEQF
>TRBV28|TRBJ2-4
ASSQQENIQY
>TRBV6-2/TRBV6-3|TRBJ1-1
ASSSLQGLEPEAF
>TRBV10-1|TRBJ1-1
ASSEYRGSTEAF
>TRBV15|TRBJ2-5
ATSVEPETQY
>TRBV5-1|TRBJ2-3
ASNGAYTDTQY
>TRBV9|TRBJ2-2
ASSDTGGWDTGELF